This TCR beta chain was identified during a study of control samples from healthy donors and cancer patients. This CDR3 comprises 14 residues. Germline values: CDR1 MDHEN, CDR2 SYDVKM. The V end lost 5 bases, the J end lost 2 bases, and 10 bases lay between the germline ends. Data came from immunoSEQ multiplex PCR; TCRdb stores just in-frame clones and leaves some out. The table includes 120,000 or so clones, more than 75% detected once. The sequence derives from a man aged 55 to 70 in good health. V is TRBV28 and J is TRBJ1-3; a weak D match, TRBD1 (5 bases). Material for sequencing was blood. In nucleotides, the CDR3 is TGTGCCAGCAGTCGGGACCGGCCTGGAAACACCATATATTTT. This encodes CASSRDRPGNTIYF. Drawing the rest from reference TRBV28 and TRBJ1-3, the complete variable domain is DVKVTQSSRYLVKRTGEKVFLECVQDMDHENMFWYRQDPGLGLRLIYFSYDVKMKEKGDIPEGYSVSREKKERFSLILESASTNQTSMYLCASSRDRPGNTIYFGEGSWLTVV.